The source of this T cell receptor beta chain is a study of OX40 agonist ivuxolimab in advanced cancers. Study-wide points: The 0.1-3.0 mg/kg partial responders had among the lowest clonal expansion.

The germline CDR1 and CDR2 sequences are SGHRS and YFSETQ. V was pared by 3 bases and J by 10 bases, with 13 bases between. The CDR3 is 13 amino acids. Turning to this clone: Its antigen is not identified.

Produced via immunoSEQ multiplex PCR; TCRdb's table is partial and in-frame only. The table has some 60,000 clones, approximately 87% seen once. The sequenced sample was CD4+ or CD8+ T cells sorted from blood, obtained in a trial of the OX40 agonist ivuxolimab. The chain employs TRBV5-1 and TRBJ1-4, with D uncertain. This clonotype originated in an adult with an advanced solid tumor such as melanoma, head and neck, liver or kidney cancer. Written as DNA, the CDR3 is TGCGCCAGCAGCTATCCGATGGGCGGAAAACTGTTTTTT. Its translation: CASSYPMGGKLFF.